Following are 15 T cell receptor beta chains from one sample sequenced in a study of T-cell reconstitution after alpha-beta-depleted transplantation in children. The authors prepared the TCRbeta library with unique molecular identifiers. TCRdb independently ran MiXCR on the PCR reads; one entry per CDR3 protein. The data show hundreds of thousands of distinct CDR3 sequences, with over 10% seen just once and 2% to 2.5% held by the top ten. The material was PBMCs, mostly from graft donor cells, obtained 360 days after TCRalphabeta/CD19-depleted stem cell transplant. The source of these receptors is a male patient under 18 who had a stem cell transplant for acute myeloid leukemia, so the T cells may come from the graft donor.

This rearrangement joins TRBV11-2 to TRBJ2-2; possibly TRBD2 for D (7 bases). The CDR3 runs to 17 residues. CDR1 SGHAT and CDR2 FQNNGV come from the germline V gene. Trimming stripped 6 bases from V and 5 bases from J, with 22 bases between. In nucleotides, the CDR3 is TGTGCCAGCAGATTGGACGGCGGGGGCCGATGGACCGGGGAGCTGTTTTTT. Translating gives CASRLDGGGRWTGELFF.

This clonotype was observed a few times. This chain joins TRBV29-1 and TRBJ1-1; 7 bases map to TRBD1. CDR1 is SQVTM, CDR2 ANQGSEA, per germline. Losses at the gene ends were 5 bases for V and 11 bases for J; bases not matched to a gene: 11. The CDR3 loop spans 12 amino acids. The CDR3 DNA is TGCAGCGTTTGGACAGGAAAGGAGTTGGCTTTCTTT. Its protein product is CSVWTGKELAFF.

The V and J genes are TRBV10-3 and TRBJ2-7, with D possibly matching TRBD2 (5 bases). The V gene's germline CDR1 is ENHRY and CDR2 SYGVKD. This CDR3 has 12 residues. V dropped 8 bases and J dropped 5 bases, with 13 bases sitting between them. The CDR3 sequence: CAIGGFNDEQYF. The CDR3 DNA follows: TGTGCCATCGGAGGATTTAACGACGAGCAGTACTTC.

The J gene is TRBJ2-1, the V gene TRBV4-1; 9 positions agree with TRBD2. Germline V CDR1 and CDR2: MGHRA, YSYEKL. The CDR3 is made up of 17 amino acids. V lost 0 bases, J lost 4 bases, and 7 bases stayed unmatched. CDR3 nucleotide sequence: TGCGCCAGCAGCCAAGATCGGACTAGCGCGCCGTACAATGAGCAGTTCTTC. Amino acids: CASSQDRTSAPYNEQFF.

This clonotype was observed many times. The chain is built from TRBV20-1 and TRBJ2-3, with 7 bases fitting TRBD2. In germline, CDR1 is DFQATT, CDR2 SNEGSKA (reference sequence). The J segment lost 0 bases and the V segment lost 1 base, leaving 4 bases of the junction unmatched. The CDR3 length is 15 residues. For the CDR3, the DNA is TGCAGTGCTAGAGTTACTAGCGAAAGCACAGATACGCAGTATTTT. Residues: CSARVTSESTDTQYF.

This CDR3 reads CASSIISGRWLHNEQFF. Here the CDR3 DNA reads TGTGCCAGTAGTATAATTTCAGGTCGTTGGCTACATAATGAGCAGTTCTTC. The V gene is TRBV19, the J gene TRBJ2-1; D is undetermined. The V end was cut by 2 bases, the J end by 7 bases, with 21 bases between. This CDR3 is 17 amino acids long. Germline CDR1 reads LNHDA; CDR2 reads SQIVND (reference sequence).

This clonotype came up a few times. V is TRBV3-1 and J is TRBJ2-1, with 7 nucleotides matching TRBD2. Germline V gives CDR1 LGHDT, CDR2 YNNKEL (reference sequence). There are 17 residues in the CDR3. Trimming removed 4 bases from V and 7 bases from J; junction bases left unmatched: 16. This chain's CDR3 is CASSLAPWGRAVNEQFF. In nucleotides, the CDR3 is TGTGCCAGCAGCCTGGCCCCCTGGGGGAGGGCCGTAAATGAGCAGTTCTTC.

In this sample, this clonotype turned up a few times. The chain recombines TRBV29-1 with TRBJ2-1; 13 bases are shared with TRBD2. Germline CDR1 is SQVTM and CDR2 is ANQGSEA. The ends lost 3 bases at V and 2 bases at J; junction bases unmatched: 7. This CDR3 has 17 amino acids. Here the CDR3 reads CSVEVWTSGRTYNEQFF. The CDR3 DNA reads TGCAGCGTTGAGGTATGGACTAGCGGGAGAACCTACAATGAGCAGTTCTTC.

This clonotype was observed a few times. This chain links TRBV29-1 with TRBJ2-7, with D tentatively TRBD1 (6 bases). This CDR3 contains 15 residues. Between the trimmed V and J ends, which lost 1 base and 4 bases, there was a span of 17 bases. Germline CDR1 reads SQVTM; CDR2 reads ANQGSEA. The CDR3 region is CSVEGSRDTIYEQYF. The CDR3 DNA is TGCAGCGTTGAAGGTTCCCGGGACACGATATACGAGCAGTACTTC.

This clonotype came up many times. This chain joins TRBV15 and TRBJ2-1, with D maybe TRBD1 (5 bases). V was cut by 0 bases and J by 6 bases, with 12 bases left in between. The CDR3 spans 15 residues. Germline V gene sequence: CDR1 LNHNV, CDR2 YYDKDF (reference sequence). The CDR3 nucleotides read TGTGCCACCAGCAGAGAAGGTGGCAGGGCCAATGAGCAGTTCTTC. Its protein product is CATSREGGRANEQFF.

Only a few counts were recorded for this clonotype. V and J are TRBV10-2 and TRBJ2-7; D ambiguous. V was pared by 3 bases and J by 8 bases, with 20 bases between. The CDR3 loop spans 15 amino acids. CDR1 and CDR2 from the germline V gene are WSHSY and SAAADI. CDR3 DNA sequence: TGCGCCAGCAGTGATGTGGGCTCCCCGGGTGAAAAGCAGTACTTC. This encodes CASSDVGSPGEKQYF.

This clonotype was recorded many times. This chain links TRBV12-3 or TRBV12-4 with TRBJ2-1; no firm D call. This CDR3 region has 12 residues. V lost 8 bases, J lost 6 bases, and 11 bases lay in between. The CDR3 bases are TGTGCCAGCGGGTATCCCGGCAATGAGCAGTTCTTC. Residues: CASGYPGNEQFF.

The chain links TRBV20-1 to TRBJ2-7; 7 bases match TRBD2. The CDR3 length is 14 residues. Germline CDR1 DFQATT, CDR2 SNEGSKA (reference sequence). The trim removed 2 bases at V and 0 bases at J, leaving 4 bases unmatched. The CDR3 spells CSARKASGSYEQYF. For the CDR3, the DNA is TGCAGTGCTAGAAAGGCTAGCGGCTCCTACGAGCAGTACTTC.

The CDR3 reads CMGHVLGGTDTQYF. The CDR3 DNA reads TGCATGGGTCATGTCCTCGGAGGCACAGATACGCAGTATTTT. The rearrangement joins TRBV20-1 to TRBJ2-3; D not certain. Germline assignment: CDR1 DFQATT and CDR2 SNEGSKA (reference sequence). The CDR3 contains 14 residues.

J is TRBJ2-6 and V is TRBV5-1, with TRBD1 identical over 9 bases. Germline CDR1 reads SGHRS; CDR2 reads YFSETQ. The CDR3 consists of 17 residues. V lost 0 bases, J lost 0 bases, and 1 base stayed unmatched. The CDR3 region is CASSLVTGGSGANVLTF. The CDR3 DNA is TGCGCCAGCAGCTTGGTGACAGGGGGCTCTGGGGCCAACGTCCTGACTTTC.